This record looks at one TCR beta chain sequence and its context. Its target is unknown. Some clones are missing from TCRdb's copy, which holds only in-frame ones; the method was immunoSEQ multiplex PCR. This sample has more than 85,000 clones, with 90% found just once. Blood sampling took place at baseline, cycle 4 day 1, and cycle 7 day 1. This specimen comes from a study of OX40 agonist ivuxolimab in advanced cancers. About the research overall: Prior anti-PD-1, anti-PD-L1 or anti-CTLA-4 therapy did not bar entry, and roughly 40% had some. General study findings and limits: The average count of expanded clones was higher among CD8+ T cells than among CD4+. Expanded peripheral T cell antigen specificity was not determined.

V lost 6 bases to trimming and J lost 4 bases; unmatched junction nucleotides: 10. The CDR3 extends over 15 amino acids. Germline V gives CDR1 MDHEN, CDR2 SYDVKM. This sequence originates from an adult with an advanced solid tumor such as melanoma, head and neck, liver or kidney cancer. V usage is TRBV28 and J usage is TRBJ2-5; 8 bases are shared with TRBD2. This specimen was CD4+ or CD8+ T cells sorted from blood, taken in a trial of the OX40 agonist ivuxolimab. The DNA for the CDR3 is TGTGCCAGCAGCCGAAGGACTAGCCCCGCAGAGACCCAGTACTTC. It is translated as CASSRRTSPAETQYF.